What follows are 16 T cell receptor beta chains derived from one specimen sequenced in a study of shared T cell receptors in the human thymus. Generated by immunoSEQ multiplex PCR, the TCRdb table keeps only in-frame clones and is missing some. This sample yields more than 550,000 clones, of which around 87% are seen a single time; over 0.008% belongs to the top ten. Another study also made use of these data, one on human thymus T cells.

Sequences were obtained from thymocytes. These receptors were collected from a boy younger than two with a congenital heart defect.

The chain links TRBV12-1 to TRBJ1-5; the DNA was not used to check the table's D call, TRBD1. TRBV12-1 is a pseudogene locus. This CDR3 has 14 amino acids. CDR3 sequence reads: CASSFLAGNQPQHF. DNA for the CDR3: TGTGCCAGCAGCTTTCTGGCAGGGAATCAGCCCCAGCATTTT.

The rearrangement links TRBV5-1 to TRBJ2-5; D gene unclear. The DNA end lines up better with TRBJ2-7; the J call may be wrong. Germline V CDR1 and CDR2: SGHRS, YFSETQ. This CDR3 has 14 amino acids. CDR3 loop: CASSLDIVTYEQYF. The CDR3 region has the DNA TGCGCCAGCAGCTTGGATATAGTTACCTACGAGCAGTACTTC.

The chain carries TRBV4-1 and TRBJ1-4, with D perhaps TRBD1 (5 bases). CDR3 length equals 15 residues. Germline V CDR1 and CDR2: MGHRA, YSYEKL. V lost 4 bases and J 3 bases, leaving 12 bases between the germline ends. This CDR3 reads CASSPGFTANEKLFF. The CDR3 DNA reads TGCGCCAGCAGCCCAGGGTTTACGGCTAATGAAAAACTGTTTTTT.

The chain is built from TRBV4-3 and TRBJ2-3, with 12 bases identical to TRBD2. The trim removed 3 bases at V and 3 bases at J, leaving 16 bases unmatched. The CDR3 covers 20 residues. Per the germline V gene, CDR1 is LGHNA and CDR2 is YSLEER. CDR3 amino acids: CASSQRLAGVKKRGTDTQYF. Here the CDR3 DNA reads TGCGCCAGCAGCCAGAGACTAGCGGGAGTTAAGAAGCGGGGAACAGATACGCAGTATTTT.

This clone was seen once. The chain has TRBV5-1 and TRBJ2-2; 7 nucleotides line up with TRBD2. The CDR3 loop spans 16 amino acids. The V gene's germline CDR1 is SGHRS and CDR2 YFSETQ. V shed 1 base, J shed 6 bases, and the junction held 9 bases outside the gene matches. DNA for the CDR3: TGCGCCAGCAGCTTGTGGGCGGGAGAGGGACCCGGGGAGCTGTTTTTT. It translates to CASSLWAGEGPGELFF.

This chain uses TRBV13 with TRBJ1-2, with D hard to call. Germline V CDR1 and CDR2: PRHDT, FYEKMQ (reference sequence). The CDR3 length is 12 residues. The V gene lost 5 bases and the J gene lost 8 bases, with 12 bases spanning the gap. CDR3 region: CASSAPKRGYTF. For the CDR3, the DNA is TGTGCCAGCAGCGCCCCCAAGAGGGGCTACACCTTC.

This clone was found once. The chain carries TRBV28 and TRBJ2-7; D possibly corresponds to TRBD2 (5 bases). This CDR3 spans 13 amino acids. CDR1 MDHEN and CDR2 SYDVKM come from the germline V gene. The V and J ends lost 0 bases and 4 bases respectively, with 7 bases between them. CDR3 bases: TGTGCCAGCAGTTTATGGAGGGTGTACGAGCAGTACTTC. This encodes CASSLWRVYEQYF.

The CDR3 here is CASSQELGGPVSNYGYTF. CDR3 DNA sequence: TGCGCCAGCAGCCAGGAATTGGGGGGGCCGGTCTCTAACTATGGCTACACCTTC. This chain uses TRBV4-3 with TRBJ1-2, with a tentative D call TRBD1 (6 bases). The CDR3 consists of 18 residues. CDR1 and CDR2 (germline): LGHNA, YSLEER. Trimming took 3 bases from V and 0 from J, leaving 20 bases between them.

V and J are TRBV11-2 and TRBJ1-1; D may be TRBD1 (6 bases). The CDR3 length is 15 residues. V dropped 5 bases and J dropped 2 bases, with 15 bases sitting between them. Per germline, CDR1 SGHAT and CDR2 FQNNGV. The CDR3 protein is CASSLQRTVNTEAFF. In nucleotides, the CDR3 is TGTGCCAGCAGCCTGCAGAGGACAGTAAACACTGAAGCTTTCTTT.

The gene calls are TRBV2 and TRBJ2-3; TRBD2 matches at 10 bases. The CDR3 spans 18 residues. From germline, CDR1 is SNHLY and CDR2 FYNNEI. V gave up 5 bases and J gave up 5 bases; unmatched junction bases: 16. This CDR3 is CASSRLQRGGLWLDTQYF. For the CDR3, the DNA is TGTGCCAGCAGTCGATTACAGCGGGGGGGCCTATGGTTAGATACGCAGTATTTT.

This clone has just one count. The chain has TRBV9 and TRBJ2-5; 10 bases map to TRBD1. The CDR3 spans 15 residues. V shed 3 bases and J 4 bases; nucleotides not matched to a gene: 6. Germline CDR1 and CDR2: SGDLS and YYNGEE. CDR3 loop: CASSEVGTGVETQYF. The CDR3 nucleotides read TGTGCCAGCAGCGAGGTCGGGACAGGGGTAGAGACCCAGTACTTC.

The count of this clone is one. The chain employs TRBV27 and TRBJ2-1, with D possibly matching TRBD2 (6 bases). This CDR3 contains 14 residues. Between the trimmed V and J ends, which lost 7 bases and 0 bases, there was a span of 10 bases. Germline assignment: CDR1 MNHEY and CDR2 SMNVEV (reference sequence). Here the CDR3 DNA reads TGTGCCAGCACCCAGGGAGGCTCCTACAATGAGCAGTTCTTC. Protein sequence: CASTQGGSYNEQFF.

CDR3 region: CASSHRTGVPYGYTF. In DNA form, the CDR3 reads TGTGCCAGCAGCCACCGGACAGGGGTCCCCTATGGCTACACCTTC. This chain joins TRBV7-9 and TRBJ1-2; 9 nucleotides line up with TRBD1. CDR1 and CDR2 from the germline V gene are SEHNR and FQNEAQ (reference sequence). V lost 5 bases to trimming and J lost 4 bases; unmatched junction nucleotides: 8. This CDR3 is 15 amino acids long.

The J gene is TRBJ2-5, the V gene TRBV14; perhaps TRBD2 as D (5 bases). V lost 4 bases and J lost 3, with 12 bases in between. In germline, CDR1 is SGHDN, CDR2 FVKESK. The length of the CDR3 is 14 residues. The CDR3 here is CASSLKLVEETQYF. CDR3 sequence (DNA): TGTGCCAGCAGCCTAAAACTAGTCGAAGAGACCCAGTACTTC. The complete variable domain, with remaining parts taken from reference TRBV14 and TRBJ2-5, reads EAGVTQFPSHSVIEKGQTVTLRCDPISGHDNLYWYRRVMGKEIKFLLHFVKESKQDESGMPNNRFLAERTGGTYSTLKVQPAELEDSGVYFCASSLKLVEETQYFGPGTRLLVL.

This clone has more than one count but fewer than ten. J is TRBJ1-5 and V is TRBV6-1, with TRBD1 identical over 7 bases. V shed 5 bases and J 6 bases; nucleotides not matched to a gene: 4. This CDR3 is 13 amino acids long. Germline CDR1 is MNHNS and CDR2 is SASEGT. As DNA, the CDR3 is TGTGCCAGCAGTCCCGACAGGGTTCAGCCCCAGCATTTT. Translating gives CASSPDRVQPQHF.

The rearrangement uses TRBV2 and TRBJ2-7, with 8 bases lining up with TRBD2. This CDR3 region has 14 residues. Trimming cost V 6 bases and J 3 bases; bases outside gene matches: 7. CDR1 is SNHLY, CDR2 FYNNEI, per germline. This chain's CDR3 is CASRTGLGIYEQYF. The CDR3 nucleotides are TGTGCCAGCAGGACGGGACTAGGTATCTACGAGCAGTACTTC.